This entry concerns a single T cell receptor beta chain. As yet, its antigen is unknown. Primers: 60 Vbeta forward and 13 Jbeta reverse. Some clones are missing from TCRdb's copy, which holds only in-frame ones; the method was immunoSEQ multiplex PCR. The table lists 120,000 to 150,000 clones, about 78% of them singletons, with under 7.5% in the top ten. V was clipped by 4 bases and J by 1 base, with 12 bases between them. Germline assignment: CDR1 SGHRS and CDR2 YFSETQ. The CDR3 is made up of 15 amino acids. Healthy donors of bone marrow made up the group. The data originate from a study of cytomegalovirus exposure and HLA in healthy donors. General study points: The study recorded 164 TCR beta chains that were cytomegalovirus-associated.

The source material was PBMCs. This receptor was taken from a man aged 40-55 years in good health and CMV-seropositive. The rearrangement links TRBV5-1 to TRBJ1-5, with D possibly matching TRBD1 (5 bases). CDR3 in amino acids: CASSPAGVSNQPQHF. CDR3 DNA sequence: TGCGCCAGCAGCCCGGCGGGGGTAAGCAATCAGCCCCAGCATTTT.